The present T cell receptor beta chain was sequenced within a study of T cell responses to AZD1222 COVID-19 vaccine. Whole-study findings and limits: Rises in breadth and depth of Spike-specific TCRs came after two AZD1222 doses. Baseline antibody screening turned up just six seropositive AZD1222 recipients. Among the donors, most were white British and more were female, and clonal diversity was possibly underestimated.

Notes on this clone: Its antigen is currently unknown.

Clones were sequenced by immunoSEQ multiplex PCR, and TCRdb holds only the in-frame ones, with some missing. The sample lists about 83,000 clones; about 82% were seen once. The germline gives CDR1 SGHTA, CDR2 FQGNSA. V lost 1 base and J 5 bases, leaving 9 bases between the germline ends. The CDR3 covers 14 residues. The clonotype was recovered from an adult in good health. The genes are TRBV7-2 and TRBJ2-1; perhaps TRBD2 as D (6 bases). The sequencing used peripheral blood, collected on day 0 of AZD1222 vaccination. The CDR3 DNA is TGTGCCAGCAGCTTAGGACTAGTCGACAATGAGCAGTTCTTC. It specifies CASSLGLVDNEQFF.